The T cell receptor beta chain described here comes from a study of cytomegalovirus exposure and HLA in healthy donors. The study, taken as a whole, reports: Overall, around 150 TCR beta chains were annotated as cytomegalovirus-associated.

A word on this clone: As yet, its antigen is unknown.

It was with 60 Vbeta and 13 Jbeta primers that the PCR ran. Only in-frame clones appear in the TCRdb table, and some are missing; sequencing was by immunoSEQ multiplex PCR. Of about 130,000 clones in the sample, around 85% were seen once. The CDR3 contains 13 residues. V was trimmed by 3 bases and J by 7 bases, leaving 7 bases between them. Germline CDR1 is MNHEY and CDR2 is SMNVEV (reference sequence). Input material: PBMCs. The TCR originated in a boy between 10 and 17 years old in good health and CMV-seronegative. The chain has TRBV27 and TRBJ1-6; perhaps TRBD1 as D (6 bases). The CDR3 DNA reads as TGTGCCAGCAGTTTGGGGACAAATTCACCCCTCCACTTT. Its translation is CASSLGTNSPLHF.